This T cell receptor (beta chain) appears in the sequencing data of a study of shared clonotypes between healthy human individuals. Germline CDR1 is LGHNA and CDR2 is YNFKEQ. V lost 2 bases, J lost 7 bases, and 7 bases stayed unmatched. The CDR3 sequence is 15 residues long. For sorted subsets, about 0.2 ug DNA per replicate equaled 30,000 or so T cell genomes. Authors' methods: Without quality scores, immunoSEQ junctional reads could not be filtered like full-length reads. Clones were read by immunoSEQ multiplex PCR, and TCRdb kept only the in-frame ones, dropping some. V, J and clone size reflect that table, while D and trimming were determined from the DNA. The top ten clones hold less than 25% of a sample with some 740,000 clones, nearly 95% of them seen once. CD45RO-negative, CCR7-selected cells formed the naive CD8 fraction, which excluded terminally differentiated effector memory CD45RA+ cells. The donors were adults (healthy and HIV-negative) with no recent acute infections or vaccinations.

The specimen sequenced was naive CD8+ T cells sorted from blood. This TCR came from a man aged 25 to 40 in good health. The chain couples TRBV4-2 to TRBJ2-1; 8 nucleotides align to TRBD2. As DNA, the CDR3 is TGTGCCAGCAGCCAAACTACGGGAGGGGCGAATGAGCAGTTCTTC. Translating gives CASSQTTGGANEQFF.